A selection of T cell receptor beta chains follows, all from one sample in a study of cytomegalovirus exposure and HLA in healthy donors. Using immunoSEQ multiplex PCR, the repertoire was profiled, and TCRdb retains in-frame clones only, with some absent. Its listing shows some 70,000 clones. Source material: PBMCs. The receptors here all came from a female donor in good health and CMV-seropositive. Each CDR3 is given with its conserved first and last residue. Fields, in order: J gene, V gene, D gene, CDR3 DNA, CDR3 protein. The D gene is left open where the match is weak.

j_gene: TRBJ2-3; v_gene: TRBV9; d_gene: NA; CDR3nt: TGTGCCAGCAGCGTACACACAGATACGCAGTATTTT; CDR3aa: CASSVHTDTQYF
j_gene: TRBJ1-5; v_gene: TRBV5-4; d_gene: NA; CDR3nt: TGTGCCAGCAGCTCCGGGGGGGGCGGCAATCAGCCCCAGCATTTT; CDR3aa: CASSSGGGGNQPQHF
j_gene: TRBJ2-1; v_gene: TRBV14; d_gene: TRBD1; CDR3nt: TGTGCCAGCAGCCCCCTTTATGTCAGGGGGCGTGATGAGCAGTTCTTC; CDR3aa: CASSPLYVRGRDEQFF
j_gene: TRBJ1-1; v_gene: TRBV4-3; d_gene: TRBD1; CDR3nt: TGCGCCAGCAGCCTGGGACAGAGGAACACTGAAGCTTTCTTT; CDR3aa: CASSLGQRNTEAFF
j_gene: TRBJ2-1; v_gene: TRBV28; d_gene: TRBD2; CDR3nt: TGTGCCAGCAGTCTCCCCGGGACTAGCGGGATTGAGCAGTTCTTC; CDR3aa: CASSLPGTSGIEQFF
j_gene: TRBJ2-7; v_gene: TRBV9; d_gene: NA; CDR3nt: TGTGCCAGCAGCGTAGGAGACTTTTACGAGCAGTACTTC; CDR3aa: CASSVGDFYEQYF
j_gene: TRBJ2-7; v_gene: TRBV29-1; d_gene: NA; CDR3nt: TGCAGCGCTGGGCAGCGGAACTACGAGCAGTACTTC; CDR3aa: CSAGQRNYEQYF
j_gene: TRBJ2-5; v_gene: TRBV9; d_gene: TRBD2; CDR3nt: TGTGCCAGCAGCGTAGGTGTCGGACTAGCGGGGGGTCAAGAGACCCAGTACTTC; CDR3aa: CASSVGVGLAGGQETQYF
j_gene: TRBJ2-7; v_gene: TRBV9; d_gene: TRBD1; CDR3nt: TGTGCCAGCAGCCCCCGGACAGGGGGCGCCGAGCAGTACTTC; CDR3aa: CASSPRTGGAEQYF
j_gene: TRBJ2-2; v_gene: TRBV7-8; d_gene: TRBD2; CDR3nt: TGTGCCAGCAGCCTTCGGACTAGCGGGCTCGCGAACACCGGGGAGCTGTTTTTT; CDR3aa: CASSLRTSGLANTGELFF
j_gene: TRBJ2-7; v_gene: TRBV9; d_gene: TRBD1; CDR3nt: TGTGCCAGCGGAACAGGGGTGGCCTACGAGCAGTACTTC; CDR3aa: CASGTGVAYEQYF
j_gene: TRBJ2-7; v_gene: TRBV5-5; d_gene: TRBD2; CDR3nt: TGTGCCAGCAGCCTCCCCGGGGGGTTCTTAGTGCAGCAGTACTTC; CDR3aa: CASSLPGGFLVQQYF
j_gene: TRBJ2-3; v_gene: TRBV15; d_gene: TRBD2; CDR3nt: TGTGCCACCAGCAGAGCGCCCGGGGGGGCTAGCGGGGAAGATACGCAGTATTTT; CDR3aa: CATSRAPGGASGEDTQYF
j_gene: TRBJ2-1; v_gene: TRBV6-4; d_gene: NA; CDR3nt: TGTGCCAGCAGTGAGGACAGCTCCTACAATGAGCAGTTCTTC; CDR3aa: CASSEDSSYNEQFF
j_gene: TRBJ1-1; v_gene: TRBV7-8; d_gene: TRBD1; CDR3nt: TGTGCCAGCAAGGGACAGGAGAACACTGAAGCTTTCTTT; CDR3aa: CASKGQENTEAFF
j_gene: TRBJ2-7; v_gene: TRBV20-1; d_gene: NA; CDR3nt: TGCAGTGTAGCTGAAGAGCAGTACTTC; CDR3aa: CSVAEEQYF
j_gene: TRBJ1-1; v_gene: TRBV6-5; d_gene: NA; CDR3nt: TGTGCCAGCAGTTACTATCCTACAGGGTACACTGAAGCTTTCTTT; CDR3aa: CASSYYPTGYTEAFF
j_gene: TRBJ1-1; v_gene: TRBV5-4; d_gene: TRBD1; CDR3nt: TGTGCCGGCAGCTTGGGGGGACAGGTGAACACTGAAGCTTTCTTT; CDR3aa: CAGSLGGQVNTEAFF
j_gene: TRBJ2-7; v_gene: TRBV27; d_gene: TRBD2; CDR3nt: TGTGCCAGCAGTCCAGCCGGGACTAGCGGGAGAAACTACGAGCAGTACTTC; CDR3aa: CASSPAGTSGRNYEQYF
j_gene: TRBJ2-2; v_gene: TRBV7-9; d_gene: NA; CDR3nt: TGTGCCAGCAGCTTAGACCGGGTCTTCACCGGGGAGCTGTTTTTT; CDR3aa: CASSLDRVFTGELFF
j_gene: TRBJ2-1; v_gene: TRBV11-2; d_gene: TRBD1; CDR3nt: TGTGCCAGCAGCTTAGCACGAGGGGGCCCCAATGAGCAGTTCTTC; CDR3aa: CASSLARGGPNEQFF
j_gene: TRBJ2-1; v_gene: TRBV9; d_gene: NA; CDR3nt: TGTGCCAGCAGCGTAGTAGGTGGACAGTCCTACAATGAGCAGTTCTTC; CDR3aa: CASSVVGGQSYNEQFF
j_gene: TRBJ2-7; v_gene: TRBV27; d_gene: NA; CDR3nt: TGTGCCAGCGCGGCAGGGAGGCACTACGAGCAGTACTTC; CDR3aa: CASAAGRHYEQYF
j_gene: TRBJ2-5; v_gene: TRBV7-8; d_gene: TRBD2; CDR3nt: TGTGCCAGCAGCCTTAGCGGGAGTCTCCAAGAGACCCAGTACTTC; CDR3aa: CASSLSGSLQETQYF
j_gene: TRBJ2-2; v_gene: TRBV6-5; d_gene: NA; CDR3nt: TGTGCCAGCAGTTACTTTCCGGGGACCGGGGAGCTGTTTTTT; CDR3aa: CASSYFPGTGELFF
j_gene: TRBJ1-4; v_gene: TRBV5-1; d_gene: NA; CDR3nt: TGCGCCAGCAGGGCTTCTAATGAAAAACTGTTTTTT; CDR3aa: CASRASNEKLFF
j_gene: TRBJ1-2; v_gene: TRBV4-1; d_gene: NA; CDR3nt: TGCGCCAGCAGCCAAGAAAGCGGTGACCTCAACTATGGCTACACCTTC; CDR3aa: CASSQESGDLNYGYTF
j_gene: TRBJ1-5; v_gene: TRBV18; d_gene: NA; CDR3nt: TGTGCCAGCTCACCTCGCGGACAGTCGAATCGCAATCAGCCCCAGCATTTT; CDR3aa: CASSPRGQSNRNQPQHF
j_gene: TRBJ2-1; v_gene: TRBV30; d_gene: NA; CDR3nt: TGTGCCTGGAGGGACAGCTCCGACAATGAGCAGTTCTTC; CDR3aa: CAWRDSSDNEQFF
j_gene: TRBJ1-4; v_gene: TRBV9; d_gene: NA; CDR3nt: TGTGCCAGCAGCCCCCGCCACCTACTTAATGAAAAACTGTTTTTT; CDR3aa: CASSPRHLLNEKLFF
j_gene: TRBJ1-2; v_gene: TRBV29-1; d_gene: NA; CDR3nt: TGCAGCTCCAATGGCTACACCTTC; CDR3aa: CSSNGYTF
j_gene: TRBJ2-5; v_gene: TRBV9; d_gene: TRBD1; CDR3nt: TGTGCCAGCAGCCCGATGACAGGGTGGGGAGAGACCCAGTACTTC; CDR3aa: CASSPMTGWGETQYF
j_gene: TRBJ1-1; v_gene: TRBV27; d_gene: NA; CDR3nt: TGTGCCAGCAGTTTTAACGGTGAGGGTGAAGCTTTCTTT; CDR3aa: CASSFNGEGEAFF
j_gene: TRBJ2-1; v_gene: TRBV9; d_gene: TRBD2; CDR3nt: TGTGCCAGCAGCTCACAACTAGCGGGCGCCTACAATGAGCAGTTCTTC; CDR3aa: CASSSQLAGAYNEQFF
j_gene: TRBJ2-2; v_gene: TRBV9; d_gene: TRBD1; CDR3nt: TGTGCCAGCAGCGCCCGACAGGGGGCCGACACCGGGGAGCTGTTTTTT; CDR3aa: CASSARQGADTGELFF
j_gene: TRBJ2-7; v_gene: TRBV28; d_gene: TRBD1; CDR3nt: TGTGCCAGCAGTTTAACGGGACAGGGAGTCTACGAGCAGTACTTC; CDR3aa: CASSLTGQGVYEQYF
j_gene: TRBJ1-3; v_gene: TRBV9; d_gene: TRBD1; CDR3nt: TGTGCCAGCAGCACAAGGACAGGGGGGAACACCATATATTTT; CDR3aa: CASSTRTGGNTIYF